The 17 T cell receptor beta chains given below trace back to one sample, sequenced in a study of T cells in Graves' hyperthyroidism and ophthalmopathy (dated by TCRdb to between 2018 and 2021). The library was generated by multiplex PCR. The instrument was an Illumina HiSeq 2000. The TCR beta CDR3 regions were amplified from the RNA transcripts. The TCR CDR3 was subjected to a first round of RT-PCR using the HTBI primer set and the Qiagen OneStep RT-PCR kit. Using fastp trimming at Q25 and MiXCR clonotype assembly, TCRdb reanalyzed the public sequencing data and kept in-frame beta chains. Each entry merges the rows of one CDR3 protein and shows their most common DNA and genes. This sample has about 640,000 distinct CDR3 sequences in its table, and 45% of those were observed once. The leading ten clones occupy about 7% of the sample. The specimen sequenced was peripheral blood or thyroid tissue (not recorded which). All receptors come from an adult man with Graves' disease, either hyperthyroidism or ophthalmopathy (not recorded which).

The sample holds many counts of this clonotype. The chain links TRBV10-3 to TRBJ1-2, with D uncertain. The germline V gene encodes CDR1 ENHRY and CDR2 SYGVKD. Trimming cost V 11 bases and J 11 bases, with 21 bases left between them. CDR3 size: 12 residues. The CDR3 region has the DNA TGTGCCGCGCATAGTTGGCTAGCCGGTTACACCTTC. Amino acid sequence: CAAHSWLAGYTF.

The chain couples TRBV7-9 to TRBJ1-3; 7 bases align to TRBD1. In germline, CDR1 is SEHNR, CDR2 FQNEAQ (reference sequence). V lost 8 bases, J lost 0 bases, and 10 bases stayed unmatched. The CDR3 is 16 amino acids. The CDR3 reads CASSPRQGGSGNTIYF. The CDR3 bases are TGTGCCAGCTCGCCGCGACAGGGCGGCTCTGGAAACACCATATATTTT.

For the CDR3, the DNA is TGTGCCAGCAGCTTCGGGCGCCACTACGAGCAGTACTTC. Translating it yields CASSFGRHYEQYF. The rearrangement links TRBV7-9 to TRBJ2-7; D is undetermined. The ends were cut back, 3 bases at V and 3 bases at J, with 9 bases in the middle. The CDR3 covers 13 residues. Germline CDR1 is SEHNR and CDR2 is FQNEAQ (reference sequence).

The chain couples TRBV10-3 to TRBJ1-4, with 8 bases that match TRBD1. The CDR3 is 16 amino acids. Germline CDR1 ENHRY, CDR2 SYGVKD. The V and J ends lost 3 bases and 6 bases, in that order; junction bases with no gene match: 9. CDR3 sequence: CAISETSQGGDEKLFF. DNA of the CDR3: TGTGCCATCAGTGAAACGTCACAGGGGGGCGATGAAAAACTGTTTTTT.

This clonotype occurred a few times. This chain joins TRBV27 and TRBJ1-5, with TRBD1 as a possible D gene (5 bases). Germline V CDR1 and CDR2: MNHEY, SMNVEV (reference sequence). The germline V and J ends were trimmed by 6 bases and 2 bases, with 11 bases remaining between them. The CDR3 is made up of 14 amino acids. The CDR3 loop is CASRTAGGNQPQHF. CDR3 nucleotides: TGTGCCAGCAGGACAGCTGGAGGCAATCAGCCCCAGCATTTT.

This clonotype was counted only a few times. This chain connects TRBV12-3 or TRBV12-4 to TRBJ1-4, with a tentative D call TRBD1 (5 bases). Trimming left V 0 bases short and J 2 bases short, with 10 bases between. CDR3 length: 16 amino acids. CDR3 nucleotide sequence: TGTGCCAGCAGTTTAGCGGGGCTAGCGACTAATGAAAAACTGTTTTTT. Translated: CASSLAGLATNEKLFF.

Ten or more counts support this clonotype. The genes are TRBV9 and TRBJ1-3; D gene uncertain. The V and J ends lost 0 bases and 3 bases respectively, with 4 bases between them. Germline values: CDR1 SGDLS, CDR2 YYNGEE. The CDR3 length is 13 residues. The CDR3 spells CASSVGGGNTIYF. For the CDR3, the DNA is TGTGCCAGCAGCGTAGGCGGTGGAAACACCATATATTTT.

This clonotype occurred a few times. The CDR3 DNA reads as TGTGCCAGCAGCCCGGACAGACATTATAATTCACCCCTCCACTTT. Translated: CASSPDRHYNSPLHF. The rearrangement uses TRBV5-6 and TRBJ1-6, with a tentative D call TRBD1 (6 bases). The CDR3 has 15 residues. CDR1 is SGHDT and CDR2 is YYEEEE in the germline V gene. The V end was cut by 4 bases, the J end by 4 bases, with 12 bases between.

The rearrangement links TRBV5-1 to TRBJ2-6; D possibly corresponds to TRBD1 (5 bases). The CDR3 is 17 amino acids. V was shortened by 4 bases and J by 1 base, with 15 bases between the two germline ends. Germline V gene lookup returns CDR1 SGHRS and CDR2 YFSETQ. CDR3 nucleotides: TGCGCCAGCAGCGTTGTCACAGGATCGTCTGGGGCCAACGTCCTGACTTTC. Translated: CASSVVTGSSGANVLTF.

Of note for this clonotype: A read error may produce the germline difference seen at one junction end. This chain uses TRBV20-1 with TRBJ1-4; D remains ambiguous. The CDR3 has 14 amino acids. Germline V gene lookup returns CDR1 DFQATT and CDR2 SNEGSKA (reference sequence). The CDR3 reads CSARTVSTNEKLLF. The DNA for the CDR3 is TGCAGTGCTAGAACAGTCTCAACTAATGAAAAACTGCTTTTT.

The chain carries TRBV11-1 and TRBJ2-2; 11 bases fit TRBD1. Germline V gene data show CDR1 as SGHAT and CDR2 as FQDESV (reference sequence). Losses at the gene ends were 3 bases for V and 7 bases for J; bases not matched to a gene: 7. The CDR3 sequence is 16 residues long. The CDR3 sequence is CASSFLRTGGFGELFF. Here the CDR3 DNA reads TGTGCCAGCAGCTTCCTACGGACAGGGGGCTTCGGGGAGCTGTTTTTT. The full variable domain, rest sourced from reference TRBV11-1 and TRBJ2-2, is EAEVAQSPRYKITEKSQAVAFWCDPISGHATLYWYRQILGQGPELLVQFQDESVVDDSQLPKDRFSAERLKGVDSTLKIQPAELGDSAMYLCASSFLRTGGFGELFFGEGSRLTVL.

Of note for this clonotype: An end of the junction differs from the germline gene, which may be a read error. V gene TRBV20-1 combines with J gene TRBJ1-1; no definite D call. Per germline, CDR1 DFQATT and CDR2 SNEGSKA (reference sequence). The CDR3 consists of 14 residues. The CDR3 bases are TGCAGTGCTGGAGAATGGGCGATGAACACTAAAGCTTTCTTT. This codes for CSAGEWAMNTKAFF.

This clonotype was recorded at least ten times. The rearrangement links TRBV20-1 to TRBJ1-5; D uncertain. Trimming removed 2 bases from V and 4 bases from J, with 9 bases in between. The CDR3 runs to 13 residues. Germline CDR1 DFQATT, CDR2 SNEGSKA (reference sequence). The CDR3 DNA reads as TGCAGTGCTAGACCTAGACCAAATCAGCCCCAGCATTTT. Its protein is CSARPRPNQPQHF.

V gene TRBV7-1 combines with J gene TRBJ2-3; no clear D. TRBV7-1 is classed as an ORF, of uncertain function. There are 11 residues in the CDR3. Trimming took 8 bases from V and 2 from J, leaving 5 bases between them. CDR3 protein: CASLFTDTQYF. The CDR3 DNA reads as TGTGCCAGCCTGTTCACAGATACGCAGTATTTT.

Turning to this clonotype: Given a much more abundant clone one base away, this may be a read error. The chain recombines TRBV10-3 with TRBJ1-2; D gene ambiguous. Germline V lookup: CDR1 ENHRY, CDR2 SYGVKD. Trimming removed 2 bases from V and 6 bases from J, with 10 bases in between. The CDR3 has 13 amino acids. This CDR3 reads CAISETAQDGYTF. The CDR3 DNA follows: TGTGCCATCAGTGAGACAGCGCAGGATGGCTACACCTTC.

The chain links TRBV20-1 to TRBJ1-2; D perhaps matches TRBD1 (6 bases). Per the germline V gene, CDR1 is DFQATT and CDR2 is SNEGSKA (reference sequence). V was shortened by 6 bases and J by 4 bases, with 18 bases between the two germline ends. The CDR3 is 14 amino acids. In nucleotides, the CDR3 is TGCAGTGCCCCACCCCTGACAGGAACCTATGGCTACACCTTC. Translation: CSAPPLTGTYGYTF.

The V call is TRBV19, the J call TRBJ1-5, with 9 nucleotides matching TRBD1. Germline V gene lookup returns CDR1 LNHDA and CDR2 SQIVND (reference sequence). The J segment lost 4 bases and the V segment lost 5 bases, leaving 3 bases of the junction unmatched. CDR3 length equals 14 residues. The CDR3 region has the DNA TGTGCCAGTAGTCGAGGACAGGGGAATCAGCCCCAGCATTTT. Translation gives CASSRGQGNQPQHF.